Each of the 11 T cell receptor beta chains below was sequenced from the same sample in a study of CXCR3-negative and CXCR3-positive naive CD8 T cells. Study observations and caveats: TRB CDR3s were more hydrophobic in CXCR3-positive than in CXCR3-negative naive cells.

The libraries of TRB cDNA were prepared using 5' RACE with UMI labels. TCRdb reprocessed the 5' RACE reads; each CDR3 protein has one entry and no DNA is given. The data include around 84,000 distinct CDR3 sequences; the top ten clones carry nearly 0.85%. The antigens these receptors bind are not known. Input material: naive CXCR3+ CD8+ T cells from blood. The subset: CD45RO-CCR7+CD27+CD95- naive CD8+ T cells expressing CXCR3 (TNR3+). These TCRs come from a human donor in good health. Some clones in this sample may be carry-over from other donors' samples.

This chain links TRBV10-3 with TRBJ1-1; with no DNA, the TCRdb D assignment of TRBD1 cannot be verified. The CDR3 is 14 amino acids. Germline CDR1 is ENHRY and CDR2 is SYGVKD. The CDR3 sequence is CAIRDRDMNTEAFF.

The chain links TRBV4-1 to TRBJ1-4. The CDR3 is made up of 16 amino acids. Looked up from germline, CDR1 is MGHRA and CDR2 is YSYEKL. CDR3 loop: CASSQVLRGPNEKLFF.

CDR3 region: CASRQPGGSGRGPFLNEQFF. This chain links TRBV12-3 or TRBV12-4 with TRBJ2-1; the TRBD2 assignment by TCRdb is unverifiable without DNA. There are 20 residues in the CDR3.

CDR3 region: CASSASGRGYEQYF. This chain links TRBV2 with TRBJ2-7; the D call from TCRdb, TRBD2, cannot be confirmed without DNA. This CDR3 spans 14 amino acids. Germline CDR1 reads SNHLY; CDR2 reads FYNNEI.

The J gene is TRBJ2-7, the V gene TRBV20-1; TCRdb selects TRBD1, and the lack of DNA leaves this call unchecked. The CDR3 length is 13 residues. Per the germline V gene, CDR1 is DFQATT and CDR2 is SNEGSKA (reference sequence). CDR3 sequence: CSARPPDIDEQYF.

The chain links TRBV29-1 to TRBJ2-1. This CDR3 is 11 amino acids long. Germline-derived CDR1 and CDR2 are SQVTM and ANQGSEA. CDR3 sequence: CSVEYWNEQFF.

The chain couples TRBV5-1 to TRBJ2-7; no DNA is available, so the TRBD1 call from TCRdb remains unchecked. The CDR3 contains 13 residues. The germline V gene has CDR1 SGHRS and CDR2 YFSETQ. CDR3 in amino acids: CASSGGSAYEQYF.

V and J are TRBV6-5 and TRBJ2-1. The CDR3 contains 12 residues. Germline V gene lookup returns CDR1 MNHEY and CDR2 SVGAGI. The CDR3 spells CASSEENNEQFF.

V usage is TRBV29-1 and J usage is TRBJ1-2. Germline V gene lookup returns CDR1 SQVTM and CDR2 ANQGSEA. There are 12 residues in the CDR3. The CDR3 reads CSVSGEVYGFTF.

Here the CDR3 reads CANRQGARSSYTF. The chain recombines TRBV19 with TRBJ1-2; TCRdb gives TRBD1 as the D gene, but with no DNA this cannot be confirmed. This CDR3 has 13 residues. Germline V gene lookup returns CDR1 LNHDA and CDR2 SQIVND (reference sequence).

The gene calls are TRBV11-2 and TRBJ1-4. Looked up from germline, CDR1 is SGHAT and CDR2 is FQNNGV. The CDR3 runs to 16 residues. CDR3 sequence: CASSLGILGSEEKLFF.